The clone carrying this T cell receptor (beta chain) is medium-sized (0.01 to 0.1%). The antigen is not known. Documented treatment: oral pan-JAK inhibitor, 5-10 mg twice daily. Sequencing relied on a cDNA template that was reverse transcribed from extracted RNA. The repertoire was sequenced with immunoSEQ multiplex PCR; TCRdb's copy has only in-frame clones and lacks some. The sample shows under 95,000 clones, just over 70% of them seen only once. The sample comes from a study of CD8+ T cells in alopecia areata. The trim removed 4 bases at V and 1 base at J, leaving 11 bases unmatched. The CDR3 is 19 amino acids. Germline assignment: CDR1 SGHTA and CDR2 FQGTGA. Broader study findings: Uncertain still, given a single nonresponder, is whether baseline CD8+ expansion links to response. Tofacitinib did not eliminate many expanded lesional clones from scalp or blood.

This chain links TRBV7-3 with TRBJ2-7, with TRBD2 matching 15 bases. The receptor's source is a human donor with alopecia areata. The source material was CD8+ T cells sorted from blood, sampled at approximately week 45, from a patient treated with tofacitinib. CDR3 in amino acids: CASSSPRGTSGGSSYEQYF. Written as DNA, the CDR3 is TGTGCCAGCAGCTCCCCCAGGGGGACTAGCGGGGGGTCGTCCTACGAGCAGTACTTC. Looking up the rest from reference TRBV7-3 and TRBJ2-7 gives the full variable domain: GAGVSQTPSNKVTEKGKYVELRCDPISGHTALYWYRQSLGQGPEFLIYFQGTGAADDSGLPNDRFFAVRPEGSVSTLKIQRTERGDSAVYLCASSSPRGTSGGSSYEQYFGPGTRLTVT.